This entry lists 13 T cell receptor beta chains sequenced from one sample in a study of T-cell reconstitution after alpha-beta-depleted transplantation in children. The TCRbeta library was prepared with unique molecular identifiers. TCRdb recomputed calls from the PCR reads with MiXCR, one row per CDR3 protein. Here the sample spans about 340,000 distinct CDR3 sequences, around 16% being singletons. The sequenced sample was PBMCs, mostly from graft donor cells, obtained 360 days after TCRalphabeta/CD19-depleted stem cell transplant. These receptors all stem from a male patient between 2 and 10 years old who had a stem cell transplant for acute lymphoblastic leukemia, so the T cells may come from the graft donor.

The V and J genes are TRBV4-3 and TRBJ2-7; no clear D. The CDR3 extends over 14 amino acids. CDR1 and CDR2 from the germline V gene are LGHNA and YSLEER. Trimming cost V 0 bases and J 6 bases, with 12 bases left between them. The CDR3 here is CASSQDVGLVEQYF. The CDR3 DNA sequence: TGCGCCAGCAGCCAAGATGTTGGGCTGGTCGAGCAGTACTTC.

A few counts support this clonotype. The V and J genes are TRBV27 and TRBJ2-7; TRBD2 might be the D (5 bases). Germline CDR1 reads MNHEY; CDR2 reads SMNVEV (reference sequence). This CDR3 is built from 14 residues. Trimming pared 3 bases from V and 4 bases from J, leaving 13 bases between. DNA for the CDR3: TGTGCCAGCAGTTTGAACGGACCGGGGTACGAGCAGTACTTC. Amino acids: CASSLNGPGYEQYF.

This clonotype was counted between two and nine times. The CDR3 here is CASSARLAGPTDTQYF. Written as DNA, the CDR3 is TGTGCCAGCAGTGCCCGACTAGCGGGACCCACAGATACGCAGTATTTT. V is TRBV28 and J is TRBJ2-3; 11 nucleotides agree with TRBD2. In germline, CDR1 is MDHEN, CDR2 SYDVKM. Losses at the gene ends were 5 bases for V and 2 bases for J; bases not matched to a gene: 6. CDR3 size: 16 residues.

This clonotype was counted a few times. V and J are TRBV28 and TRBJ2-5; a weak D match, TRBD1 (5 bases). The germline CDR1 and CDR2 sequences are MDHEN and SYDVKM. V was trimmed by 8 bases and J by 5 bases, leaving 15 bases between them. The CDR3 length is 13 residues. This CDR3 is CASGPGFWETQYF. The CDR3 DNA sequence: TGTGCCAGCGGCCCAGGGTTTTGGGAGACCCAGTACTTC.

This clonotype was counted many times. The CDR3 region has the DNA TGCGCCAGCAGCCAAGCTAGCGGTAGCACAGATACGCAGTATTTT. The encoded protein is CASSQASGSTDTQYF. V usage is TRBV4-3 and J usage is TRBJ2-3; the match to TRBD2 covers 7 bases. This CDR3 contains 15 residues. The trim removed 1 base at V and 0 bases at J, leaving 1 base unmatched. Germline lookup yields CDR1 LGHNA and CDR2 YSLEER.

This clonotype was found many times. V gene TRBV20-1 combines with J gene TRBJ2-3, with D uncertain. The CDR3 covers 15 residues. V dropped 1 base and J dropped 2 bases, with 13 bases sitting between them. Germline V lookup: CDR1 DFQATT, CDR2 SNEGSKA (reference sequence). The CDR3 protein is CSARGNRLITDTQYF. The DNA for the CDR3 is TGCAGTGCTAGAGGGAATAGGTTAATCACAGATACGCAGTATTTT.

The V gene is TRBV29-1, the J gene TRBJ1-1; tentative D call: TRBD1 (5 bases). The V end was cut by 3 bases, the J end by 2 bases, with 10 bases between. The CDR3 runs 13 residues. Germline loops: CDR1 SQVTM, CDR2 ANQGSEA. The CDR3 sequence is CSVEAGSNTEAFF. The CDR3 region has the DNA TGCAGCGTTGAGGCAGGGAGCAACACTGAAGCTTTCTTT.

This clonotype was detected only a few times. At one boundary the junction diverges from the germline segment, which might be a read error. The CDR3: CASSKEQGWNTIYF. The CDR3 nucleotides read TGCGCCAGCAGCAAAGAGCAGGGATGGAACACCATATATTTT. The J gene is TRBJ1-3, the V gene TRBV4-1; perhaps TRBD1 as D (5 bases). Per germline, CDR1 MGHRA and CDR2 YSYEKL. The CDR3 totals 14 residues.

Written as DNA, the CDR3 is TGCGCCAGCAGCCTCATGCACAGGGAGAGGAATGAAAAACTGTTTTTT. It specifies CASSLMHRERNEKLFF. The V and J genes are TRBV4-1 and TRBJ1-4, with D maybe TRBD1 (6 bases). The CDR3 covers 16 residues. CDR1 is MGHRA and CDR2 is YSYEKL in the germline V gene. Trimming took 4 bases from V and 5 from J, leaving 17 bases between them.

The chain links TRBV5-7 to TRBJ2-3; 8 nucleotides agree with TRBD2. TRBV5-7 carries the ORF label, with uncertain function. Unmatched junction bases numbered 8, after V lost 2 bases and J lost 0 bases. The CDR3 length is 17 residues. The CDR3: CASSFFSSGRSTDTQYF. The CDR3 DNA reads TGTGCCAGCAGCTTTTTTTCTAGCGGGCGAAGCACAGATACGCAGTATTTT.

This clonotype was observed a handful of times. This chain links TRBV7-3 with TRBJ1-3; unclear D gene. Trimming cost V 4 bases and J 0 bases, with 16 bases left between them. This CDR3 region has 17 residues. Germline V lookup: CDR1 SGHTA, CDR2 FQGTGA. The CDR3 is CASSSKLVGDSGNTIYF. The CDR3 DNA reads as TGTGCCAGCAGCTCCAAGCTCGTGGGAGACTCTGGAAACACCATATATTTT. Full variable domain (rest looked up from reference TRBV7-3 and TRBJ1-3): GAGVSQTPSNKVTEKGKYVELRCDPISGHTALYWYRQSLGQGPEFLIYFQGTGAADDSGLPNDRFFAVRPEGSVSTLKIQRTERGDSAVYLCASSSKLVGDSGNTIYFGEGSWLTVV.

This chain links TRBV11-1 with TRBJ2-1; no clear D. V was pared by 5 bases and J by 12 bases, with 14 bases between. Germline-derived CDR1 and CDR2 are SGHAT and FQDESV (reference sequence). The CDR3 runs 12 residues. This CDR3 is CASSVLWAMQFF. CDR3 nucleotides: TGTGCCAGCAGCGTACTCTGGGCGATGCAGTTCTTC.

This clonotype was observed many times. V usage is TRBV28 and J usage is TRBJ2-1; D is possibly TRBD2 (6 bases). This CDR3 is 18 amino acids long. Per germline, CDR1 MDHEN and CDR2 SYDVKM. V lost 6 bases, J lost 1 base, and 22 bases lay in between. CDR3 coding DNA: TGTGCCAGCAGGCAGAGGGACTGGAGGGTTAATTCCTACAATGAGCAGTTCTTC. Translation gives CASRQRDWRVNSYNEQFF.